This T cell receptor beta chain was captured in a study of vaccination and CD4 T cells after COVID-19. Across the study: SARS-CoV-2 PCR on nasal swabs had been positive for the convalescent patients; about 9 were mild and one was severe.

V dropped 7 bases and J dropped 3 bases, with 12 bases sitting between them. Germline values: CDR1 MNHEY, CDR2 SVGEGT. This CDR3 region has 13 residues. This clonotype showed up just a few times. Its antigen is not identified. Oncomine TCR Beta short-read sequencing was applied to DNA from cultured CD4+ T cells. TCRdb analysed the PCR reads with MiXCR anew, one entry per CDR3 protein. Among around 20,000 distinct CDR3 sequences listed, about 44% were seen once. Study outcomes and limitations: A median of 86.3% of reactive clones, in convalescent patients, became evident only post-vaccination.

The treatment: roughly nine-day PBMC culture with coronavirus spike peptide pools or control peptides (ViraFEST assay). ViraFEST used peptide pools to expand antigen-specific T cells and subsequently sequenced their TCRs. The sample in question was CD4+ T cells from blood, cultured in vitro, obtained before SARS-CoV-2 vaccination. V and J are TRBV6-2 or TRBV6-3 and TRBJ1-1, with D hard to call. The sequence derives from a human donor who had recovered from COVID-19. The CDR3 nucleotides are TGTGCCAGCACCTACGTCCTAGACACTGAAGCTTTCTTT. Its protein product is CASTYVLDTEAFF.